Listed below are T cell receptor beta chains from one sample, sequenced in a study of shared clonotypes between healthy human individuals. Sequenced by immunoSEQ multiplex PCR; TCRdb stores in-frame clones only, minus some. The repertoire holds under 650,000 clones, with almost 97% as singletons. Input material: naive CD4+ T cells sorted from blood. These TCRs come from a woman aged 25-40 years in good health. The CDR3 runs from the conserved cysteine through the conserved F or W. Fields, in order: J gene, clone size, D gene, V gene, CDR3 length, CDR3 protein, CDR3 DNA. A D gene is named only where the DNA matches it firmly. The listing skips clone size in some rows; elsewhere it reads once, few, many or a size class.

TRBJ2-7,NA,TRBD2,TRBV5-1,19,CASSLEGGLAGGPSYEQYF,TGCGCCAGCAGCTTGGAAGGAGGACTAGCGGGAGGGCCATCCTACGAGCAGTACTTC
TRBJ2-1,NA,NA,TRBV28,12,CASSQGQYEQFF,TGTGCCAGCAGTCAAGGACAGTATGAGCAGTTCTTC
TRBJ2-1,NA,TRBD2,TRBV19,16,CASSRLSGMVYNEQFF,TGTGCCAGTAGTAGATTAAGCGGGATGGTCTACAATGAGCAGTTCTTC
TRBJ2-7,NA,TRBD2,TRBV28,18,CASSFWASGSQQSYEQYF,TGTGCCAGCAGTTTTTGGGCTAGCGGGAGTCAGCAAAGCTACGAGCAGTACTTC
TRBJ2-7,NA,NA,TRBV5-1,12,CASSSSSDEQYF,TGCGCCAGCAGCTCCTCTAGCGACGAGCAGTACTTC
TRBJ1-5,once,NA,TRBV28,13,CASSLDQDQPQHF,TGTGCCAGCAGTTTAGACCAGGATCAGCCCCAGCATTTT
TRBJ2-3,NA,NA,TRBV5-4,17,CASSFGHSRGNTDTQYF,TGTGCCAGCAGCTTCGGCCACAGTCGGGGAAACACAGATACGCAGTATTTT
TRBJ2-7,NA,NA,TRBV11-3,14,CASSLVQGRYEQYF,TGTGCCAGCAGCTTAGTCCAGGGAAGATACGAGCAGTACTTC
TRBJ2-7,NA,NA,TRBV28,15,CASSSEGLSSYEQYF,TGTGCCAGCAGTTCAGAAGGACTTAGCTCCTACGAGCAGTACTTC
TRBJ2-7,NA,NA,TRBV28,17,CASSLSPGQLDSYEQYF,TGTGCCAGCAGTTTATCGCCTGGGCAGCTAGACTCCTACGAGCAGTACTTC
TRBJ2-3,NA,TRBD2,TRBV19,15,CASRILAGEGDTQYF,TGTGCCAGTAGGATACTAGCGGGAGAGGGAGATACGCAGTATTTT
TRBJ1-1,NA,NA,TRBV28,11,CASSENTEAFF,TGTGCCAGCAGCGAGAACACTGAAGCTTTCTTT
TRBJ2-7,NA,TRBD2,TRBV27,15,CASTPAGGPIYEQYF,TGTGCCAGCACCCCAGCGGGAGGGCCTATCTACGAGCAGTACTTC
TRBJ1-1,NA,NA,TRBV5-4,13,CASSLLGANEAFF,TGTGCCAGCAGCTTGCTCGGGGCCAATGAAGCTTTCTTT
TRBJ1-1,NA,NA,TRBV2,13,CASSSGGSTEAFF,TGTGCCAGCAGTTCTGGGGGGAGCACTGAAGCTTTCTTT
TRBJ1-4,once,NA,TRBV6-5,14,CASSSGGGDEKLFF,TGTGCCAGCAGTTCTGGGGGAGGCGATGAAAAACTGTTTTTT
TRBJ2-7,NA,NA,TRBV6-1,16,CASSDRSRVISYEQYF,TGTGCCAGCAGTGATAGGTCCAGGGTAATCTCCTACGAGCAGTACTTC
TRBJ2-7,NA,NA,TRBV18,16,CASSPLAPSDSYEQYF,TGTGCCAGCTCACCACTGGCTCCTTCGGACTCCTACGAGCAGTACTTC
TRBJ1-5,NA,NA,TRBV19,12,CASSIANQPQHF,TGTGCCAGTAGTATAGCTAATCAGCCCCAGCATTTT
TRBJ1-3,once,NA,TRBV5-4,15,CASRDRKSSGNTIYF,TGTGCCAGCCGGGACCGGAAGAGCTCTGGAAACACCATATATTTT
TRBJ1-4,once,NA,TRBV5-1,17,CASSLGAGSKTNEKLFF,TGCGCCAGCAGCTTGGGGGCAGGGTCGAAGACTAATGAAAAACTGTTTTTT
TRBJ2-1,NA,TRBD2,TRBV27,17,CASSPFPGLAGGTEQFF,TGTGCCAGCAGTCCATTTCCGGGACTAGCGGGAGGGACTGAGCAGTTCTTC
TRBJ2-7,once,TRBD2,TRBV27,19,CASSSSHPGTSGRIGEQYF,TGTGCCAGCAGTTCTAGCCACCCAGGGACTAGCGGGAGAATTGGCGAGCAGTACTTC
TRBJ1-1,NA,NA,TRBV28,15,CASSGWTAINTEAFF,TGTGCCAGCAGTGGTTGGACAGCGATTAACACTGAAGCTTTCTTT
TRBJ2-3,NA,TRBD2,TRBV5-6,16,CASSRGLAGGTDTQYF,TGTGCCAGCAGCCGCGGTTTAGCGGGAGGCACAGATACGCAGTATTTT
TRBJ2-5,NA,NA,TRBV10-3,13,CAIAGGYQETQYF,TGTGCCATAGCCGGGGGTTACCAAGAGACCCAGTACTTC
TRBJ1-5,NA,NA,TRBV4-1,18,CASSLIPGLQKSNQPQHF,TGCGCCAGCAGCCTAATACCGGGACTCCAAAAAAGCAATCAGCCCCAGCATTTT
TRBJ2-1,NA,TRBD2,TRBV5-1,17,CASSLLPGLAGGGEQFF,TGCGCCAGCAGCTTGTTACCGGGACTAGCGGGAGGGGGTGAGCAGTTCTTC
TRBJ2-7,NA,TRBD2,TRBV6-6,16,CASSPRGVAGVGEQYF,TGTGCCAGCAGCCCCCGGGGGGTAGCGGGAGTCGGGGAGCAGTACTTC
TRBJ2-7,NA,NA,TRBV6-5,13,CASSTSPEYEQYF,TGTGCCAGCAGCACTAGCCCTGAATACGAGCAGTACTTC
TRBJ2-7,NA,NA,TRBV6-5,15,CASTHSGHPSGEQYF,TGTGCCAGCACTCACTCGGGACACCCGTCGGGGGAGCAGTACTTC
TRBJ2-2,NA,NA,TRBV19,16,CASNLGRGAHTGELFF,TGTGCCAGTAACCTTGGCCGGGGAGCCCACACCGGGGAGCTGTTTTTT
TRBJ1-2,NA,NA,TRBV7-2,13,CASSLTWGDGYTF,TGTGCCAGCAGCTTAACTTGGGGGGATGGCTACACCTTC
TRBJ2-7,NA,NA,TRBV27,14,CASSTRGLPYEQYF,TGTGCCAGCTCGACTAGGGGTCTTCCCTACGAGCAGTACTTC
TRBJ2-7,NA,TRBD2,TRBV18,15,CASSPRTSNKNEQYF,TGTGCCAGCTCACCACGGACTAGCAATAAGAACGAGCAGTACTTC
TRBJ1-5,NA,NA,TRBV27,13,CASSSRGEQPQHF,TGTGCCAGCAGTTCCAGGGGAGAGCAGCCCCAGCATTTT
TRBJ1-5,few,NA,TRBV7-2,13,CASSRGSNQPQHF,TGTGCCAGCAGCCGGGGTTCCAATCAGCCCCAGCATTTT
TRBJ2-7,NA,NA,TRBV6-1,13,CASSEAGFYEQYF,TGTGCCAGCAGTGAAGCAGGGTTCTACGAGCAGTACTTC
TRBJ1-1,NA,NA,TRBV18,15,CASSIGAHLNTEAFF,TGTGCCAGCTCAATCGGGGCCCATCTGAACACTGAAGCTTTCTTT
TRBJ2-7,NA,TRBD2,TRBV27,16,CASRIGLAGGLSEQYF,TGTGCCAGCAGGATAGGACTAGCGGGAGGGCTAAGCGAGCAGTACTTC
TRBJ2-7,NA,NA,TRBV6-5,13,CAAREDGTGWQYF,TGTGCCGCGCGAGAGGACGGGACGGGGTGGCAGTACTTC
TRBJ2-7,NA,NA,TRBV7-8,14,CASSSQWVSYEQYF,TGTGCCAGCAGCTCCCAGTGGGTCTCCTACGAGCAGTACTTC
TRBJ1-2,NA,NA,TRBV2,14,CASSEARGSSGYTF,TGTGCCAGCAGTGAAGCGCGCGGCAGTTCTGGCTACACCTTC
TRBJ2-1,NA,TRBD2,TRBV6-5,15,CASKLAGDDYNEQFF,TGTGCCAGCAAACTAGCGGGAGATGACTACAATGAGCAGTTCTTC
TRBJ2-7,NA,TRBD2,TRBV10-2,17,CASWGGTSGRRGYEQYF,TGCGCCAGCTGGGGCGGGACTAGCGGCCGAAGGGGGTACGAGCAGTACTTC
TRBJ1-1,NA,NA,TRBV5-1,13,CASSLEGNTEAFF,TGCGCCAGCAGCTTGGAAGGGAACACTGAAGCTTTCTTT
TRBJ2-1,NA,NA,TRBV29-1,14,CSVDGGSFYNEQFF,TGCAGCGTTGATGGTGGGAGCTTCTACAATGAGCAGTTCTTC
TRBJ2-1,NA,NA,TRBV30,11,CAWTVGGHKFF,TGTGCCTGGACCGTCGGGGGGCACAAGTTCTTC
TRBJ2-7,NA,NA,TRBV7-8,16,CASSLNRFSPRGEQYF,TGTGCCAGCAGCTTAAATCGGTTCTCGCCTCGGGGCGAGCAGTACTTC
TRBJ1-1,NA,TRBD1,TRBV18,15,CASSPGTGGITEAFF,TGTGCCAGCTCACCGGGGACAGGGGGGATCACTGAAGCTTTCTTT
TRBJ1-5,NA,NA,TRBV6-1,13,CASTSGNHQPQHF,TGTGCCAGCACATCCGGGAACCATCAGCCCCAGCATTTT
TRBJ2-5,NA,TRBD2,TRBV29-1,17,CSVEDLGWTSGQETQYF,TGCAGCGTTGAAGATCTAGGCTGGACTAGCGGCCAAGAGACCCAGTACTTC
TRBJ2-7,NA,TRBD2,TRBV5-6,13,CASSWRGAYEQYF,TGTGCCAGCAGCTGGCGGGGGGCCTACGAGCAGTACTTC
TRBJ2-2,NA,TRBD1,TRBV7-3,16,CASSSPSGQSTGELFF,TGTGCCAGCAGCTCCCCGTCGGGACAGTCAACCGGGGAGCTGTTTTTT